Listed below are T cell receptor beta chains from one sample, sequenced in a study of T cell responses to AZD1222 COVID-19 vaccine. Assay used: immunoSEQ multiplex PCR; TCRdb lists only in-frame clones, some missing. The table has about 160,000 clones, just under 95% seen once. Sequenced here: peripheral blood, sampled on day 0 of AZD1222 vaccination. These receptors originate from an adult in good health. The CDR3 runs from the conserved cysteine through the conserved F or W. A D gene is named only where the DNA matches it firmly. Clone size is given for some rows only: seen once, a few or many times, or a class if the clone is expanded.

d_gene	abundance	j_gene	v_gene	CDR3aa	CDR3nt
-	-	TRBJ2-7	TRBV7-2	CASSRQGGGSEQYF	TGTGCCAGCAGCCGGCAGGGGGGCGGGAGTGAGCAGTACTTC
TRBD2	-	TRBJ2-5	TRBV6-2/TRBV6-3	CASSYSQGLAGTQYF	TGTGCCAGCAGTTATTCCCAGGGACTAGCGGGGACCCAGTACTTC
TRBD1	-	TRBJ1-2	TRBV7-8	CASSISDRVYGYTF	TGTGCCAGCAGCATCTCGGACAGGGTCTATGGCTACACCTTC
-	-	TRBJ1-6	TRBV6-6	CASSYSIYRNSPLHF	TGTGCCAGCAGTTACTCGATCTACAGGAATTCACCCCTCCACTTT
-	-	TRBJ2-3	TRBV4-1	CASSQDREDTQYF	TGCGCCAGCAGCCAAGACAGGGAAGATACGCAGTATTTT
TRBD1	once	TRBJ1-1	TRBV27	CASSLLFGEGTGYMNTEAFF	TGTGCCAGCAGTTTATTATTCGGTGAAGGGACAGGGTATATGAACACTGAAGCTTTCTTT
-	once	TRBJ1-3	TRBV11-3	CASTSPGNTIYF	TGTGCCAGCACCTCGCCTGGAAACACCATATATTTT
-	once	TRBJ1-2	TRBV7-2	CASSLYGPSFYGYTF	TGTGCCAGCAGCTTATATGGGCCCTCGTTCTATGGCTACACCTTC
-	-	TRBJ1-6	TRBV7-9	CASSLSGWGNSPLHF	TGTGCCAGCAGCTTATCCGGTTGGGGGAATTCACCCCTCCACTTT
TRBD1	-	TRBJ1-6	TRBV7-9	CASSAQTGTGLSALHF	TGTGCCAGCAGCGCCCAAACCGGGACAGGCCTTTCGGCCCTCCACTTT
TRBD1	-	TRBJ2-7	TRBV25-1	CASSVGQGAYEQYF	TGTGCCAGCAGTGTGGGACAGGGGGCGTATGAGCAGTACTTC
-	-	TRBJ1-5	TRBV4-1	CASSQGRGNQPQHF	TGCGCCAGCAGCCAGGGAAGGGGCAATCAGCCCCAGCATTTT
-	once	TRBJ1-5	TRBV11-2	CASSLLNGQPQHF	TGTGCCAGCAGCTTATTGAATGGGCAGCCCCAGCATTTT
-	-	TRBJ2-3	TRBV2	CASEDPGETDTQYF	TGTGCCAGCGAGGACCCAGGGGAAACAGATACGCAGTATTTT
-	-	TRBJ1-2	TRBV11-2	CASSLGANNYGYTF	TGTGCCAGCAGCTTAGGGGCTAACAACTATGGCTACACCTTC
-	-	TRBJ2-1	TRBV4-1	CASSLTDHEQFF	TGCGCCAGCAGCCTTACGGACCATGAGCAGTTCTTC
-	-	TRBJ1-4	TRBV11-1	CASSLNSWTTNEKLFF	TGTGCCAGCAGCTTAAATTCCTGGACTACTAATGAAAAACTGTTTTTT
-	few	TRBJ2-1	TRBV20-1	CSAINNEQFF	TGCAGTGCCATCAACAATGAGCAGTTCTTC
TRBD1	once	TRBJ1-2	TRBV6-1	CASSEPTGGIYGYTF	TGTGCCAGCAGTGAGCCGACAGGGGGAATCTATGGCTACACCTTC
TRBD1	-	TRBJ2-2	TRBV27	CASSLTLGTGVTGELFF	TGTGCCAGCAGTTTAACCCTCGGGACAGGGGTGACCGGGGAGCTGTTTTTT
TRBD2	-	TRBJ2-1	TRBV19	CASSIVPGEGSNEQFF	TGTGCCAGTAGTATAGTGCCGGGGGAGGGGTCCAATGAGCAGTTCTTC
-	-	TRBJ2-5	TRBV9	CASSVGAGETQYF	TGTGCCAGCAGCGTAGGTGCCGGAGAGACCCAGTACTTC
-	-	TRBJ2-1	TRBV6-2/TRBV6-3	CASSFHDRYEQFF	TGTGCCAGCAGTTTCCATGACAGGTATGAGCAGTTCTTC
TRBD2	-	TRBJ2-7	TRBV7-2	CASSWGLAGTYEQYF	TGTGCCAGCAGCTGGGGACTAGCGGGGACCTACGAGCAGTACTTC
-	-	TRBJ2-1	TRBV7-9	CASSETSDSNEQFF	TGTGCCAGCAGCGAGACTTCGGACAGCAATGAGCAGTTCTTC
-	once	TRBJ1-3	TRBV4-1	CASSTAGTRGNTIYF	TGCGCCAGCAGCACCGCAGGGACTAGGGGAAACACCATATATTTT
TRBD1	-	TRBJ1-1	TRBV5-5	CASSTGQTNTEAFF	TGTGCCAGCAGCACGGGACAGACGAACACTGAAGCTTTCTTT
-	few	TRBJ2-5	TRBV5-1	CASSQGLLEETQYF	TGCGCCAGCAGCCAAGGACTTCTTGAAGAGACCCAGTACTTC
-	-	TRBJ1-6	TRBV9	CASSGGTGSPLHF	TGTGCCAGCAGCGGAGGGACTGGTTCACCCCTCCACTTT
TRBD1	-	TRBJ1-5	TRBV19	CASSIFGTGNQPQHF	TGTGCCAGTAGTATTTTTGGGACAGGCAATCAGCCCCAGCATTTT
-	-	TRBJ1-2	TRBV20-1	CSANDWVWGYTF	TGCAGTGCTAATGATTGGGTTTGGGGCTACACCTTC
-	-	TRBJ1-3	TRBV4-3	CASSQDNGGDSGNTIYF	TGCGCCAGCAGCCAAGATAATGGTGGAGACTCTGGAAACACCATATATTTT
-	-	TRBJ1-3	TRBV19	CASSISETGNTIYF	TGTGCCAGTAGTATTAGTGAAACTGGAAACACCATATATTTT
-	once	TRBJ2-2	TRBV11-2	CASSLEGFLTGELFF	TGTGCCAGCAGCTTAGAGGGGTTTTTGACCGGGGAGCTGTTTTTT
-	-	TRBJ1-6	TRBV30	CAWSVGTARSPLHF	TGTGCCTGGAGCGTCGGGACTGCACGTTCACCCCTCCACTTT
-	-	TRBJ1-1	TRBV5-6	CASSLGLSMNTEAFF	TGTGCCAGCAGCTTGGGCCTTTCGATGAACACTGAAGCTTTCTTT
TRBD1	-	TRBJ1-3	TRBV5-1	CASSLEGAGGNTIYF	TGCGCCAGCAGCTTGGAGGGGGCCGGTGGAAACACCATATATTTT
TRBD1	-	TRBJ1-3	TRBV19	CASTLTGLTGNTIYF	TGTGCCAGTACCCTGACAGGGTTAACTGGAAACACCATATATTTT
TRBD1	once	TRBJ1-1	TRBV6-5	CASSRDSINTEAFF	TGTGCCAGCAGCCGGGACAGTATAAACACTGAAGCTTTCTTT
TRBD1	-	TRBJ1-2	TRBV2	CASSPGQDNYGYTF	TGTGCCAGCAGTCCGGGACAGGATAACTATGGCTACACCTTC
-	-	TRBJ1-2	TRBV30	CAWSPTGLRNYGYTF	TGTGCCTGGAGTCCTACAGGCCTCAGGAACTATGGCTACACCTTC
TRBD1	few	TRBJ1-5	TRBV3-1/TRBV3-2	CASSPQGANNQPQHF	TGTGCCAGCAGTCCACAGGGGGCTAACAATCAGCCCCAGCATTTT
-	-	TRBJ1-2	TRBV2	CASSEGRGYTF	TGTGCCAGCAGTGAGGGTCGGGGCTACACCTTC
-	-	TRBJ2-2	TRBV5-1	CASSSRTFTGELFF	TGCGCCAGCAGCTCTAGGACTTTCACCGGGGAGCTGTTTTTT
-	-	TRBJ2-3	TRBV7-8	CASSERGTQYF	TGTGCCAGCAGCGAGAGGGGTACGCAGTATTTT
-	-	TRBJ2-5	TRBV5-1	CASSYSIGSQETQYF	TGCGCCAGCAGCTACTCGATCGGATCCCAAGAGACCCAGTACTTC
TRBD1	once	TRBJ2-7	TRBV18	CARRQGAHEQYF	TGTGCCAGGCGACAGGGAGCTCACGAGCAGTACTTC
-	-	TRBJ1-5	TRBV3-1/TRBV3-2	CASSPVSGSNQPQHF	TGTGCCAGCAGCCCGGTCAGCGGGAGCAATCAGCCCCAGCATTTT